The 28 T cell receptor beta chains below were found in one sample sequenced in a study of response to subunit inactivated influenza vaccine. TCRdb ran MiXCR on the RT-PCR reads and lists one entry per CDR3 protein. The data show just under 250,000 distinct CDR3 sequences, less than 15% seen once. The material sequenced was non-naive T cells sorted from PBMCs, taken around 15 days before vaccination. The source of these receptors is a man aged 50 to 60 who received an inactivated influenza vaccine.

This clonotype was observed a handful of times. V usage is TRBV4-1 and J usage is TRBJ1-3, with TRBD1 identical over 7 bases. The ends lost 2 bases at V and 0 bases at J; junction bases unmatched: 10. The CDR3 spans 18 residues. Per the germline V gene, CDR1 is MGHRA and CDR2 is YSYEKL. CDR3 residues: CASSQTRTRGPSGNTIYF. The CDR3 nucleotides read TGCGCCAGCAGCCAAACCCGGACAAGGGGGCCCTCTGGAAACACCATATATTTT.

The chain has TRBV5-1 and TRBJ1-5; 12 nucleotides line up with TRBD1. V lost 4 bases to trimming and J lost 7 bases; unmatched junction nucleotides: 9. Germline CDR1 SGHRS, CDR2 YFSETQ. The CDR3 loop spans 16 amino acids. CDR3 region: CASSPVPGQGAQPQHF. CDR3 nucleotides: TGCGCCAGCAGCCCCGTCCCGGGACAGGGGGCACAGCCCCAGCATTTT.

This clonotype has at least ten counts. V is TRBV4-2 and J is TRBJ2-1, with D possibly called TRBD1 or TRBD2 (5 bases each). The germline CDR1 and CDR2 sequences are LGHNA and YNFKEQ. V shed 0 bases and J shed 6 bases, with 18 bases lying between them. This CDR3 spans 17 amino acids. CDR3 amino acids: CASSQEGELRRGNEQFF. The CDR3, as DNA: TGTGCCAGCAGCCAAGAAGGGGAGCTCCGCCGGGGCAATGAGCAGTTCTTC.

Ten or more counts support this clonotype. V gene TRBV7-2 combines with J gene TRBJ2-3; D gene unclear. The CDR3 spans 13 residues. V gave up 1 base and J gave up 5 bases, with 7 bases separating them. Germline V lookup: CDR1 SGHTA, CDR2 FQGNSA. CDR3 region: CASSLERIDTQYF. CDR3 coding DNA: TGTGCCAGCAGCTTAGAGCGTATAGATACGCAGTATTTT.

This chain connects TRBV3-1 to TRBJ2-7; D tentatively fits TRBD1 or TRBD2 (5 bases each). Germline values: CDR1 LGHDT, CDR2 YNNKEL (reference sequence). V dropped 4 bases and J dropped 7 bases, with 17 bases sitting between them. The CDR3 runs to 14 residues. The CDR3 region is CASSPFPGAREQYF. The CDR3 DNA sequence: TGTGCCAGCAGCCCTTTCCCCGGGGCTAGGGAGCAGTACTTC.

The chain employs TRBV20-1 and TRBJ2-3; TRBD1 matches 7 bases. CDR1 and CDR2 from the germline V gene are DFQATT and SNEGSKA (reference sequence). The CDR3 extends over 17 amino acids. The V gene end was trimmed by 0 bases and the J gene end by 0 bases; junction bases not matched to a gene: 9. CDR3 sequence reads: CSARDTAGGASTDTQYF. The DNA for the CDR3 is TGCAGTGCTAGAGATACCGCAGGGGGAGCTAGCACAGATACGCAGTATTTT.

This clonotype was seen a few times. In DNA, the CDR3 is TGTGCCAGCAGCTTAGGGTACGGGGGGATCGCTGAAGCTTTCTTT. Translating gives CASSLGYGGIAEAFF. This rearrangement joins TRBV7-9 to TRBJ1-1; maybe TRBD1 (5 bases). V lost 1 base and J 6 bases, leaving 15 bases between the germline ends. Germline V CDR1 and CDR2: SEHNR, FQNEAQ (reference sequence). The CDR3 extends over 15 amino acids.

There are a few counts of this clonotype. The chain carries TRBV4-2 and TRBJ2-7; 8 bases agree with TRBD2. Per germline, CDR1 LGHNA and CDR2 YNFKEQ. V shed 0 bases and J 0 bases; nucleotides not matched to a gene: 4. This CDR3 is 16 amino acids long. CDR3 nucleotide sequence: TGTGCCAGCAGCCAAGATTTCACTAGCGGCTCCTACGAGCAGTACTTC. It codes for CASSQDFTSGSYEQYF.

This clonotype appeared many times. The chain links TRBV2 to TRBJ1-1; 8 nucleotides match TRBD1. The CDR3 spans 12 residues. The junction had 6 bases not matched to a gene; V was cut back by 6 bases and J by 9 bases. The germline V gene encodes CDR1 SNHLY and CDR2 FYNNEI. This CDR3 is CASRTGQGQAFF. DNA of the CDR3: TGTGCCAGCAGAACCGGACAGGGCCAAGCTTTCTTT.

In this sample, this clonotype turned up a few times. This sequence joins TRBV7-3 and TRBJ2-1; D call uncertain. CDR3 size: 10 residues. Trimming left V 7 bases short and J 2 bases short, with 0 bases between. CDR1 is SGHTA, CDR2 FQGTGA, per germline. The CDR3 is CASTYNEQFF. The CDR3 bases are TGTGCCAGCACCTACAATGAGCAGTTCTTC.

The sample holds a few counts of this clonotype. This rearrangement joins TRBV5-1 to TRBJ2-5; TRBD2 aligns across 13 bases. Unmatched junction bases numbered 9, after V lost 5 bases and J lost 5 bases. This CDR3 contains 16 residues. CDR1 SGHRS and CDR2 YFSETQ come from the germline V gene. The CDR3 DNA reads TGCGCCAGCAGACGCGGCACTAGCGGGGGGGCGGAGACCCAGTACTTC. It specifies CASRRGTSGGAETQYF. The entire variable domain, with the rest obtained from reference TRBV5-1 and TRBJ2-5, is as follows: KAGVTQTPRYLIKTRGQQVTLSCSPISGHRSVSWYQQTPGQGLQFLFEYFSETQRNKGNFPGRFSGRQFSNSRSEMNVSTLELGDSALYLCASRRGTSGGAETQYFGPGTRLLVL.

The J gene is TRBJ2-5, the V gene TRBV20-1; D uncertain. Germline V lookup: CDR1 DFQATT, CDR2 SNEGSKA (reference sequence). The length of the CDR3 is 11 residues. V was cut by 0 bases and J by 5 bases, with 4 bases left in between. The CDR3 sequence is CSARDQETQYF. CDR3 nucleotides: TGCAGTGCTAGAGATCAGGAGACCCAGTACTTC.

The chain links TRBV14 to TRBJ2-3, with D tentatively TRBD1 (7 bases). CDR1 is SGHDN, CDR2 FVKESK, per germline. The CDR3 contains 17 residues. V was pared by 2 bases and J by 1 base, with 16 bases between. CDR3 residues: CASSQSVRDSRTDTQYF. CDR3 sequence (DNA): TGTGCCAGCAGCCAAAGCGTGCGGGACAGTCGCACAGATACGCAGTATTTT.

This clonotype was seen a handful of times. The chain couples TRBV7-8 to TRBJ1-5; no definite D call. Trimming left V 2 bases short and J 0 bases short, with 14 bases between. Germline V gene lookup returns CDR1 SGHVS and CDR2 FQNEAQ. The CDR3 is made up of 17 amino acids. The CDR3 DNA reads as TGTGCCAGCAGCTTAAGGGATCCTTTTTATAGCAATCAGCCCCAGCATTTT. Its protein product is CASSLRDPFYSNQPQHF.

J is TRBJ2-3 and V is TRBV6-2 or TRBV6-3; possibly TRBD1 for D (5 bases). The V gene's germline CDR1 is MNHEY and CDR2 SVGEGT. CDR3 size: 14 residues. Trimming cost V 5 bases and J 3 bases, with 12 bases left between them. CDR3 DNA: TGTGCCAGCAGTGCCCGCAGGGATACAGATACGCAGTATTTT. This translates into CASSARRDTDTQYF.

This clonotype was picked up many times. This chain connects TRBV28 to TRBJ2-3, with 7 bases lining up with TRBD1. V gave up 4 bases and J gave up 4 bases; unmatched junction bases: 8. The CDR3 covers 15 residues. CDR1 MDHEN and CDR2 SYDVKM come from the germline V gene. The CDR3 DNA reads TGTGCCAGCAGTTCCACAGGACAGGAGGCAGATACGCAGTATTTT. Protein product: CASSSTGQEADTQYF. Supplemented by reference TRBV28 and TRBJ2-3, the full variable domain reads DVKVTQSSRYLVKRTGEKVFLECVQDMDHENMFWYRQDPGLGLRLIYFSYDVKMKEKGDIPEGYSVSREKKERFSLILESASTNQTSMYLCASSSTGQEADTQYFGPGTRLTVL.

This clonotype turned up a few times. The chain couples TRBV6-1 to TRBJ2-1; no clear D gene. The germline V gene encodes CDR1 MNHNS and CDR2 SASEGT. The ends were cut back, 6 bases at V and 2 bases at J, with 14 bases in the middle. The CDR3 is made up of 15 amino acids. The CDR3 DNA follows: TGTGCCAGCAGCCCGCCCGGTGGAACCTACAATGAGCAGTTCTTC. Protein product: CASSPPGGTYNEQFF.

The J gene is TRBJ2-2, the V gene TRBV7-9, with D uncertain. CDR1 is SEHNR, CDR2 FQNEAQ, per germline (reference sequence). Trimming removed 2 bases at V and 4 bases at J, with 11 bases between. The CDR3 runs 15 residues. CDR3 DNA: TGTGCCAGCAGCTTACCGGTTTGGGGCACCGGGGAGCTGTTTTTT. Translating gives CASSLPVWGTGELFF.

The rearrangement joins TRBV5-1 to TRBJ2-3; TRBD2 aligns across 13 bases. Per germline, CDR1 SGHRS and CDR2 YFSETQ. There are 15 residues in the CDR3. V gave up 5 bases and J gave up 10 bases; unmatched junction bases: 10. The CDR3 here is CASSTGTSGIFAQYF. CDR3 sequence (DNA): TGCGCCAGCAGTACCGGGACTAGCGGGATTTTCGCGCAGTATTTT.

The chain is built from TRBV6-1 and TRBJ2-7, with 9 bases aligning to TRBD1. CDR1 is MNHNS, CDR2 SASEGT, per germline. V gave up 4 bases and J gave up 0 bases; unmatched junction bases: 4. This CDR3 has 15 residues. The CDR3 loop is CASSGPGQGSYEQYF. The CDR3 nucleotides read TGTGCCAGCAGTGGTCCGGGACAGGGCTCCTACGAGCAGTACTTC.

This chain connects TRBV9 to TRBJ2-2; TRBD1 aligns across 7 bases. Looked up from germline, CDR1 is SGDLS and CDR2 is YYNGEE. CDR3 length: 13 residues. V lost 4 bases and J lost 6; bases outside the gene matches: 3. The CDR3 is CASSYTGAGELFF. In DNA, the CDR3 is TGTGCCAGCAGCTACACAGGGGCCGGGGAGCTGTTTTTT. Full variable domain (rest looked up from reference TRBV9 and TRBJ2-2): DSGVTQTPKHLITATGQRVTLRCSPRSGDLSVYWYQQSLDQGLQFLIQYYNGEERAKGNILERFSAQQFPDLHSELNLSSLELGDSALYFCASSYTGAGELFFGEGSRLTVL.

This clonotype came up many times. The rearrangement joins TRBV4-1 to TRBJ1-1, with D unresolved. V lost 1 base to trimming and J lost 3 bases, with 9 bases between them. The CDR3 loop spans 14 amino acids. Germline CDR1 is MGHRA and CDR2 is YSYEKL. The CDR3 nucleotides are TGCGCCAGCAGCCAAGCGGACGGATACACTGAAGCTTTCTTT. It yields the protein CASSQADGYTEAFF.

This clonotype occurred once. Given a much more abundant clone one base away, this may be a read error. The rearrangement links TRBV5-1 to TRBJ2-5; 7 nucleotides align to TRBD1. With 7 bases clipped from V and 3 bases from J, the junction kept 6 bases outside the gene matches. Per the germline V gene, CDR1 is SGHRS and CDR2 is YFSETQ. The CDR3 runs 13 residues. The CDR3 region has the DNA TGCGCCAGCGACCCCGGGACAGAAGAGACCCAGTACTTC. The encoded protein is CASDPGTEETQYF.

A few counts support this clonotype. CDR3 region: CASSPVGGKELFF. The CDR3 bases are TGTGCCAGCTCACCAGTCGGCGGGAAGGAGCTGTTTTTT. The gene calls are TRBV18 and TRBJ2-2, with a weak D call TRBD2 (6 bases). CDR3 size: 13 residues. Trimming removed 2 bases at V and 10 bases at J, with 11 bases between. CDR1 and CDR2 (germline): KGHSH, LQKENI.

This clonotype has only a few counts. This chain links TRBV20-1 with TRBJ1-6; 7 nucleotides agree with TRBD1. Germline CDR1 is DFQATT and CDR2 is SNEGSKA (reference sequence). This CDR3 comprises 18 residues. Trimming took 2 bases from V and 1 from J; bases not matched to a gene: 11. The DNA of the CDR3 is TGCAGTGCTAGACCAATCGGGGCAGGGGGTTCCTATAATTCACCCCTCCACTTT. It yields the protein CSARPIGAGGSYNSPLHF.

This clonotype came up many times. CDR3 in amino acids: CSARVGTGVNQPQHF. For the CDR3, the DNA is TGCAGTGCTAGAGTCGGGACAGGAGTCAATCAGCCCCAGCATTTT. This chain connects TRBV20-1 to TRBJ1-5; 8 bases align to TRBD1. From germline, CDR1 is DFQATT and CDR2 SNEGSKA (reference sequence). The CDR3 covers 15 residues. After removal of 1 base from V and 3 bases from J, the junction contained 5 bases not matched to a gene.

This clonotype showed up many times. V gene TRBV7-8 combines with J gene TRBJ2-1; possibly TRBD1 for D (6 bases). This CDR3 spans 15 amino acids. Germline assignment: CDR1 SGHVS and CDR2 FQNEAQ. Trimming cost V 1 base and J 2 bases, with 9 bases left between them. The CDR3 coding sequence is TGTGCCAGCAGCTTAGGAGAGGGGGCCTACAATGAGCAGTTCTTC. Residues: CASSLGEGAYNEQFF.

This clonotype was recorded at least ten times. The genes are TRBV20-1 and TRBJ2-3; D call uncertain. V gave up 0 bases and J gave up 6 bases, with 13 bases separating them. Germline CDR1 and CDR2: DFQATT and SNEGSKA (reference sequence). There are 14 residues in the CDR3. The CDR3 DNA reads as TGCAGTGCTAGAGATAGGATGCTCGGGGATACGCAGTATTTT. Amino acids: CSARDRMLGDTQYF.